A single sample gave rise to the 17 T cell receptor beta chains below, sequenced in a study of T cell repertoires in cytomegalovirus infection. TCRdb independently ran MiXCR on the reads; one entry per CDR3 protein. The sample has about 530,000 distinct CDR3 sequences; around 27% are singletons. The sample was PBMCs. The receptors were gathered from a human donor in good health (CMV status not recorded). Some clones in this sample may be carry-over from other donors' samples.

This clonotype has more than one count but fewer than ten. This sequence joins TRBV20-1 and TRBJ2-3; D possibly matches TRBD1 or TRBD2 (5 bases each). The germline V and J ends were trimmed by 5 bases and 0 bases, with 15 bases remaining between them. The CDR3 has 15 amino acids. Germline CDR1 reads DFQATT; CDR2 reads SNEGSKA (reference sequence). Here the CDR3 reads CSAHLRDGSTDTQYF. Written as DNA, the CDR3 is TGCAGTGCTCACCTCCGGGACGGCAGCACAGATACGCAGTATTTT.

The table lists this clonotype with many counts. The chain has TRBV7-8 and TRBJ2-1; possibly TRBD2 for D (5 bases). V was clipped by 0 bases and J by 2 bases, with 14 bases between them. The CDR3 covers 17 residues. Germline CDR1 SGHVS, CDR2 FQNEAQ. As DNA, the CDR3 is TGTGCCAGCAGCTTAGCTATTAGCGAGGTCCCCTACAATGAGCAGTTCTTC. It codes for CASSLAISEVPYNEQFF.

This clonotype turned up a few times. This chain joins TRBV12-3 or TRBV12-4 and TRBJ2-7; TRBD2 matches 10 bases. CDR3 size: 16 residues. V gave up 7 bases and J gave up 0 bases; unmatched junction bases: 9. CDR3 sequence: CASTRTTSGFSYEQYF. The DNA of the CDR3 is TGTGCCAGCACCAGAACGACTAGCGGGTTCTCCTACGAGCAGTACTTC.

The table lists this clonotype with a few counts. V gene TRBV10-3 combines with J gene TRBJ1-1; D is ambiguous. Trimming removed 2 bases from V and 0 bases from J, with 10 bases in between. This CDR3 has 15 residues. The germline V gene encodes CDR1 ENHRY and CDR2 SYGVKD. The CDR3 protein is CAISEEGSMNTEAFF. The CDR3 DNA is TGTGCCATCAGTGAGGAAGGCAGCATGAACACTGAAGCTTTCTTT.

In nucleotides, the CDR3 is TGTGCCAGCAGCCTGACAGAACTAAATCAGCCCCAGCATTTT. Protein sequence: CASSLTELNQPQHF. The V and J genes are TRBV6-5 and TRBJ1-5; TRBD1 might be the D (5 bases). Trimming stripped 6 bases from V and 4 bases from J, with 13 bases between. CDR1 MNHEY and CDR2 SVGAGI come from the germline V gene. The CDR3 covers 14 residues.

This clonotype has a handful of counts. The chain has TRBV24-1 and TRBJ2-1; TRBD2 agrees at 7 bases. V dropped 3 bases and J dropped 8; count of bases not matched to a gene: 6. This CDR3 is 14 amino acids long. Germline assignment: CDR1 KGHDR and CDR2 SFDVKD. The CDR3 spells CATSDGERDDEQFF. CDR3 nucleotide sequence: TGTGCCACCAGTGATGGAGAGCGGGATGATGAGCAGTTCTTC.

This sequence joins TRBV30 and TRBJ2-2; possible D gene TRBD1, 6 bases. This CDR3 is built from 15 residues. Germline V lookup: CDR1 GTSNPN, CDR2 SVGIG (reference sequence). Trimming pared 2 bases from V and 7 bases from J, leaving 17 bases between. CDR3 bases: TGTGCCTGGAGTCCACGGAACAGGGTAGGCGGGGAGCTGTTTTTT. This gives the protein CAWSPRNRVGGELFF.

The chain links TRBV19 to TRBJ2-1, with 8 positions matching TRBD2. CDR1 and CDR2 from the germline V gene are LNHDA and SQIVND (reference sequence). The CDR3 runs 15 residues. Trimming removed 7 bases from V and 4 bases from J; junction bases left unmatched: 9. CDR3 bases: TGTGCCAGTATCCCCGGGACTAGTCCATACAATGAGCAGTTCTTC. Residues: CASIPGTSPYNEQFF. Together with reference TRBV19 and TRBJ2-1, the CDR3 gives the full variable domain: DGGITQSPKYLFRKEGQNVTLSCEQNLNHDAMYWYRQDPGQGLRLIYYSQIVNDFQKGDIAEGYSVSREKKESFPLTVTSAQKNPTAFYLCASIPGTSPYNEQFFGPGTRLTVL.

This clonotype turned up a few times. The chain uses TRBV6-4 and TRBJ2-7; 11 positions agree with TRBD2. The V and J ends lost 7 bases and 2 bases, in that order; junction bases with no gene match: 16. From germline, CDR1 is MRHNA and CDR2 SNTAGT. This CDR3 spans 18 amino acids. The CDR3 sequence is CASKGSLSGRALTYEQYV. In DNA form, the CDR3 reads TGTGCCAGCAAGGGTTCGCTTAGCGGGAGGGCTCTTACCTACGAGCAGTACGTC.

This clonotype has only a few counts. The chain links TRBV20-1 to TRBJ2-7, with no clear D. In germline, CDR1 is DFQATT, CDR2 SNEGSKA (reference sequence). V gave up 2 bases and J gave up 0 bases, with 8 bases separating them. The CDR3 runs to 13 residues. In DNA, the CDR3 is TGCAGTGCTAGAAAGGGCGGCTCCTACGAGCAGTACTTC. It specifies CSARKGGSYEQYF.

This clonotype was seen only a few times. The chain couples TRBV12-3 or TRBV12-4 to TRBJ2-1, with TRBD1 as a possible D gene (6 bases). The V and J ends lost 4 bases and 5 bases respectively, with 21 bases between them. The CDR3 is 17 amino acids. Here the CDR3 reads CASSSPGNSGGHNEQFF. The CDR3 nucleotides are TGTGCCAGCAGTTCGCCCGGAAATTCTGGGGGCCACAATGAGCAGTTCTTC.

The genes are TRBV5-6 and TRBJ1-6; D is perhaps TRBD1 (5 bases). Trimming took off 4 bases at V and 9 bases at J, with 17 bases between the two ends. Germline lookup yields CDR1 SGHDT and CDR2 YYEEEE. The CDR3 totals 15 residues. CDR3 DNA: TGTGCCAGCAGCCCGGGGACGCCCCGGACTTCACCCCTCCACTTT. Residues: CASSPGTPRTSPLHF. The full variable domain, with the rest looked up from reference TRBV5-6 and TRBJ1-6, is DAGVTQSPTHLIKTRGQQVTLRCSPKSGHDTVSWYQQALGQGPQFIFQYYEEEERQRGNFPDRFSGHQFPNYSSELNVNALLLGDSALYLCASSPGTPRTSPLHFGNGTRLTVT.

This clonotype has at least ten counts. The genes are TRBV11-3 and TRBJ2-3, with no clear D. V was pared by 5 bases and J by 5 bases, with 11 bases between. This CDR3 has 13 amino acids. Germline values: CDR1 SGHNT, CDR2 YENEEA. In DNA, the CDR3 is TGTGCCAGCAGCCAACTGTGGGAAGATACGCAGTATTTT. It is translated as CASSQLWEDTQYF. Using reference TRBV11-3 and TRBJ2-3 for the parts outside the CDR3, the full variable domain is EAGVVQSPRYKIIEKKQPVAFWCNPISGHNTLYWYLQNLGQGPELLIRYENEEAVDDSQLPKDRFSAERLKGVDSTLKIQPAELGDSAVYLCASSQLWEDTQYFGPGTRLTVL.

The genes are TRBV2 and TRBJ2-1; TRBD1 agrees at 9 bases. Germline V gene sequence: CDR1 SNHLY, CDR2 FYNNEI. V trimming: 10 bases; J trimming: 3 bases; junction bases outside the gene matches: 7. The CDR3 is 14 residues long. The CDR3 nucleotides read TGTGCCACCGGGAAGGACAGGGGCTACAATGAGCAGTTCTTC. This translates into CATGKDRGYNEQFF.

The genes are TRBV10-3 and TRBJ1-5; 10 bases are a match to TRBD1. The CDR3 sequence is 13 residues long. V gave up 8 bases and J gave up 3 bases; unmatched junction bases: 1. CDR1 and CDR2 (germline): ENHRY, SYGVKD. The CDR3 sequence is CAIGTGVNQPQHF. CDR3 DNA sequence: TGTGCCATCGGGACAGGGGTCAATCAGCCCCAGCATTTT.

V usage is TRBV7-9 and J usage is TRBJ1-1; no definite D call. Germline CDR1 reads SEHNR; CDR2 reads FQNEAQ (reference sequence). V was cut by 5 bases and J by 5 bases, with 24 bases left in between. The CDR3 runs 17 residues. In nucleotides, the CDR3 is TGTGCCAGCAGCCCGGGCACCCGGGCCCAAATGGGAACTGAAGCTTTCTTT. Translation: CASSPGTRAQMGTEAFF.

This clonotype was recorded a few times. The chain employs TRBV20-1 and TRBJ2-3, with D possibly being TRBD1 (7 bases). Trimming left V 4 bases short and J 0 bases short, with 17 bases between. Germline V gene data show CDR1 as DFQATT and CDR2 as SNEGSKA (reference sequence). The CDR3 is 16 residues long. The CDR3 reads CSATRLQGTSTDTQYF. Written as DNA, the CDR3 is TGCAGTGCTACCCGATTACAGGGGACTAGCACAGATACGCAGTATTTT.